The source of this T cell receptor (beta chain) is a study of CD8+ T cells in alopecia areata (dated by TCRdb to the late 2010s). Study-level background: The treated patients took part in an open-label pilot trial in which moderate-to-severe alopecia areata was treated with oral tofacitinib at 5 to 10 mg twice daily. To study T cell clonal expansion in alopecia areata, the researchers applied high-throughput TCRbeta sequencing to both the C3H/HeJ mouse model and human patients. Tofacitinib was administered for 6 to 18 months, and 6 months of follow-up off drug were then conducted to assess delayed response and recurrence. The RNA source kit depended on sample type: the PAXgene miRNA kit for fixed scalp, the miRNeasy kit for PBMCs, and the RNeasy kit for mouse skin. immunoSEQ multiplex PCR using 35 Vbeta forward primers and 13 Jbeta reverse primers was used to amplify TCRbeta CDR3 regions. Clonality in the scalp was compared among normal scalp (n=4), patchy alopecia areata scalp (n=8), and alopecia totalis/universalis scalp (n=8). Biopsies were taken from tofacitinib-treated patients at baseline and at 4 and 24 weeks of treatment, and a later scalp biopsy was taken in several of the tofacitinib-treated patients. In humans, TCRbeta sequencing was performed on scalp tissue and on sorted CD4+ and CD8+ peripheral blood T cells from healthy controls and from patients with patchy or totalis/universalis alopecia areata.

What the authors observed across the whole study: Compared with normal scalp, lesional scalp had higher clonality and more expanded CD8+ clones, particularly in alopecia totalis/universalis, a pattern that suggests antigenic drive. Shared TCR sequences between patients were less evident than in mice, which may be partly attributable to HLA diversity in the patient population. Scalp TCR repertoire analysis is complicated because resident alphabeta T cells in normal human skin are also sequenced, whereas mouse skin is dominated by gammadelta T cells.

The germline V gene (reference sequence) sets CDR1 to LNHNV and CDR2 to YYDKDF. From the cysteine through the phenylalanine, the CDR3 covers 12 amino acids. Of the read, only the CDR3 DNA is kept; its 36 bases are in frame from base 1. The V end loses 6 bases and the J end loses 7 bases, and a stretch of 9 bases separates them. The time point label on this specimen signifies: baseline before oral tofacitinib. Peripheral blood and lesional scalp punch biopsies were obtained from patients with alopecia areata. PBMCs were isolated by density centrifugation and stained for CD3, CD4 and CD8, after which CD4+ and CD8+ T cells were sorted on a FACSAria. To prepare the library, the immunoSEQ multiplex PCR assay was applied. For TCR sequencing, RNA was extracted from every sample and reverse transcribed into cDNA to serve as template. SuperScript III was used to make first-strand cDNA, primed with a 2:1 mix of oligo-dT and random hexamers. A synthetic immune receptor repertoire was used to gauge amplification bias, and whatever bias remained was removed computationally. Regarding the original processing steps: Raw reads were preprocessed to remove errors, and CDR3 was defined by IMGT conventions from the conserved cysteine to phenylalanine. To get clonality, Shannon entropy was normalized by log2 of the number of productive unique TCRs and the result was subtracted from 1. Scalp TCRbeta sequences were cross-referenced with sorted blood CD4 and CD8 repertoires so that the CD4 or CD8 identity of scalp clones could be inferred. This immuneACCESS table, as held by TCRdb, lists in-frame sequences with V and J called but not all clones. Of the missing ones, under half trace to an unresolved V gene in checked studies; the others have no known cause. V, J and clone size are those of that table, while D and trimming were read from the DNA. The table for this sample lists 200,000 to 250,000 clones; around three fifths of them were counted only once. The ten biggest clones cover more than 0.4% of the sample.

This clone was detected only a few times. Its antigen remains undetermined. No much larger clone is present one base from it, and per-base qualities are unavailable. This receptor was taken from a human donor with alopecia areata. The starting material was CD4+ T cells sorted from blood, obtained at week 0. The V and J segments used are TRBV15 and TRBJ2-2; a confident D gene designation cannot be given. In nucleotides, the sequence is TGTGCCACCAGGCCGCCCGACGGGGAGCTGTTTTTT. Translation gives CATRPPDGELFF. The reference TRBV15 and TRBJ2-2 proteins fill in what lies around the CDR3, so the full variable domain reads DAMVIQNPRYQVTQFGKPVTLSCSQTLNHNVMYWYQQKSSQAPKLLFHYYDKDFNNEADTPDNFQSRRPNTSFCFLDIRSPGLGDTAMYLCATRPPDGELFFGEGSRLTVL.